Listed here is a single TCR beta chain. Its antigen is unknown. Sequencing was performed with immunoSEQ multiplex PCR; in TCRdb, only in-frame clones are kept and a portion is missing. The sample carries under 65,000 clones, around 89% recorded once. Germline CDR1 and CDR2: MNHNS and SASEGT. CDR3 length equals 15 residues. The J segment lost 5 bases and the V segment lost 3 bases, leaving 6 bases of the junction unmatched. This entry is derived from a study of OX40 agonist ivuxolimab in advanced cancers. General study points: The authors also found low normalized T-cell clonal expansion in some nonresponders.

The chain links TRBV6-1 to TRBJ2-2, with 7 bases identical to TRBD2. The TCR sequence derives from an adult with an advanced solid tumor such as melanoma, head and neck, liver or kidney cancer. The sequencing here drew on CD4+ or CD8+ T cells sorted from blood, taken in a trial of the OX40 agonist ivuxolimab. The CDR3 sequence: CASSEGPGGTGELFF. CDR3 DNA: TGTGCCAGCAGTGAGGGGCCGGGAGGAACCGGGGAGCTGTTTTTT.